This TCR beta chain was documented in a study of human T cells and chemical hapten exposure. Time point described: patch test 1, 2 weeks after DPC sensitization. Treatment: therapeutic diphenylcyclopropenone sensitization with weekly scalp DPC. Each CDR3 protein is one row after TCRdb ran MiXCR on the RACE reads. The sample consists of 150,000 or so distinct CDR3 sequences, around 15% of them appearing once. The sequence came from a woman aged 25 to 39 with alopecia areata. Some clones in this sample may be carry-over from other donors' samples. Sequencing was performed on whole blood, taken in connection with sensitization to the hapten diphenylcyclopropenone (DPC).

The CDR3 spells CASSYGGPWGSNQPQHF. In DNA form, the CDR3 reads TGTGCCAGCAGCTACGGAGGGCCGTGGGGGAGCAATCAGCCCCAGCATTTT. The genes are TRBV3-1 and TRBJ1-5; possibly TRBD1 for D (5 bases). This CDR3 contains 17 residues. Germline lookup yields CDR1 LGHDT and CDR2 YNNKEL (reference sequence). V was trimmed by 5 bases and J by 1 base, leaving 18 bases between them. Together with reference TRBV3-1 and TRBJ1-5, the CDR3 gives the full variable domain: DTAVSQTPKYLVTQMGNDKSIKCEQNLGHDTMYWYKQDSKKFLKIMFSYNNKELIINETVPNRFSPKSPDKAHLNLHINSLELGDSAVYFCASSYGGPWGSNQPQHFGDGTRLSIL.